This T cell receptor beta chain was identified in a study of beta chain features in type 1 diabetes. The CDR3 length is 11 residues. V was pared by 5 bases and J by 0 bases, with 5 bases between. The germline CDR1 and CDR2 sequences are GTSNPN and SVGIG (reference sequence). Reverse transcribing all isolated RNA meant expressed TCRB transcripts were sequenced. The table came from immunoSEQ multiplex PCR; TCRdb's copy has only in-frame clones and leaves some out. The table has hundreds of thousands of clones, 68% seen once; the top ten hold approximately 0.05%. This receptor was taken from a man aged 25-45 years in good health. The chain carries TRBV30 and TRBJ2-7; D is ambiguous. Sequencing input: naive CD4+ T cells from blood. In nucleotides, the CDR3 is TGTGCCTGGGGATTCTCCTACGAGCAGTACTTC. Translating it yields CAWGFSYEQYF. The full variable domain, completed using reference TRBV30 and TRBJ2-7, is SQTIHQWPATLVQPVGSPLSLECTVEGTSNPNLYWYRQAAGRGLQLLFYSVGIGQISSEVPQNLSASRPQDRQFILSSKKLLLSDSGFYLCAWGFSYEQYFGPGTRLTVT.